A selection of T cell receptor beta chains follows, all from one sample in a study of control samples from healthy donors and cancer patients. Method: immunoSEQ multiplex PCR; TCRdb's copy keeps in-frame clones and lacks some. The sample records roughly 170,000 clones, around 93% being singletons. The sample consisted of blood. These receptors all come from a woman aged 55-69 years in good health. The CDR3 runs from the conserved cysteine through the conserved F or W. D genes are given only for firm matches.

TRBD1 TRBJ1-3 15 TRBV7-9 TGTGCCAGCAGCGACGGACAGGGGACTGGAAACACCATATATTTT CASSDGQGTGNTIYF
- TRBJ2-7 11 TRBV7-2 TGTGCCAGCAGCTTAGCTCGGGAGCAGTACTTC CASSLAREQYF
- TRBJ2-5 14 TRBV19 TGTGCCAGTAGTCGTTACCAGGGTGACGAGACCCAGTACTTC CASSRYQGDETQYF
TRBD1 TRBJ2-5 13 TRBV12-3/TRBV12-4 TGTGCCAGCAGCAGGGGGTACCAAGAGACCCAGTACTTC CASSRGYQETQYF
- TRBJ1-6 14 TRBV6-5 TGTGCCAGCATGACGGGACCCAAGAATTCACCCCTCCACTTT CASMTGPKNSPLHF
TRBD1 TRBJ1-4 15 TRBV2 TGTGCCAGCAGGGGACAGGGGGCAACTAATGAAAAACTGTTTTTT CASRGQGATNEKLFF
- TRBJ1-3 13 TRBV19 TGTGCCAGCGGGGGCGACGCTGGAAATACCATATATTTT CASGGDAGNTIYF
TRBD1 TRBJ2-7 14 TRBV10-3 TGTGCCATCAGGCCGGGACAGGGGGGTTACGAGCAGTACTTC CAIRPGQGGYEQYF
- TRBJ2-6 16 TRBV7-9 TGTGCCAGCAGCTTAGTCCTGGGGGCTGGGGCCAACGTCCTGACTTTC CASSLVLGAGANVLTF
TRBD1 TRBJ1-1 14 TRBV5-4 TGTGCCAGCAGCGAAACAGGGGTGAGGACTGAAGCTTTCTTT CASSETGVRTEAFF
- TRBJ1-4 11 TRBV2 TGTGCCAGCAGCCTTAGTGAAAAACTGTTTTTT CASSLSEKLFF